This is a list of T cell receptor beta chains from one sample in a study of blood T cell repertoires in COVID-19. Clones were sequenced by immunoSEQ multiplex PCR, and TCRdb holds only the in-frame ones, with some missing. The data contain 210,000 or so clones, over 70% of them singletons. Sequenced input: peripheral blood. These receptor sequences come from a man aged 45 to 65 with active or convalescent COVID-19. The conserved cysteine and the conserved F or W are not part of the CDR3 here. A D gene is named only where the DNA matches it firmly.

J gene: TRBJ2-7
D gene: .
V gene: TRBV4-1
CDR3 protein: ASSPDHGPYEQY

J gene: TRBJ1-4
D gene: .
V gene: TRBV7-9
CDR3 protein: ASSLQAAIEKLF

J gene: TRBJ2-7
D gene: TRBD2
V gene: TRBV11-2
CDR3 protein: ASSLDLRGRVEQY

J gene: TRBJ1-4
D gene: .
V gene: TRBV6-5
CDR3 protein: ASSFDRLGEKLF

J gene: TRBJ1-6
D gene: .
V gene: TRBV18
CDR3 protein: ASSLRDSNSPLH

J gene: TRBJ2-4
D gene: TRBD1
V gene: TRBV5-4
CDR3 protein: ASSNRGEAKNIQY

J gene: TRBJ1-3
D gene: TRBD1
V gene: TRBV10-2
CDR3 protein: ASREGQAAGNTIY

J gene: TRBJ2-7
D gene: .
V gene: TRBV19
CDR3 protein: ASSMMEGSLREQY

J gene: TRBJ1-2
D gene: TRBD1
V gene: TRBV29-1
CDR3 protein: SVLETGGTNYGYT

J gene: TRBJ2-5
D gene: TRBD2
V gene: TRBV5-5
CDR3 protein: ASFLAGGLETQY

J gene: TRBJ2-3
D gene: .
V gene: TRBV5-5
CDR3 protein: ASSLEWVGEDTQY

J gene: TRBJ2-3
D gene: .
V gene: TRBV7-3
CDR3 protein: ASSLFSPSDTQY

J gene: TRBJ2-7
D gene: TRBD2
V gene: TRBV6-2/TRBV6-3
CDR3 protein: ASSDPGLPYEQY

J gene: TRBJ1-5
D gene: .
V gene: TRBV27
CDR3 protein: ASSPSNQPQH

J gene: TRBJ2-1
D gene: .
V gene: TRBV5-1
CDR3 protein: ASSSNPGQYNEQF

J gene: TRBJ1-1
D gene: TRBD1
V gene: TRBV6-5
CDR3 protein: ASSFLTGGRTEAF

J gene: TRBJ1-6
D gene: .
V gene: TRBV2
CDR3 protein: ASSEAPGINSPLH

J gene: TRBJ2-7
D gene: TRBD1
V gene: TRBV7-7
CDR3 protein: ASSLRQGGYEQY

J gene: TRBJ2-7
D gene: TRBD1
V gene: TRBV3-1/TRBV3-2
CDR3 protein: ASSPLGQGAYEQY

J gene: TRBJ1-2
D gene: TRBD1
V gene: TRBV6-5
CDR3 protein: ASRGTGGGGYT

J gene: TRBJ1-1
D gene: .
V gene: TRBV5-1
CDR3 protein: ASSLDNANTEAF

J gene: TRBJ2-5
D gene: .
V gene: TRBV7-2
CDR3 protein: ASSLVADRETQY

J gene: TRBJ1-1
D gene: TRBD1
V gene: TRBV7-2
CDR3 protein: ASRRQGATEAF

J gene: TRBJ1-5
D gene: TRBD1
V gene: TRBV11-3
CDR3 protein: ASSTRTGGNQPQH

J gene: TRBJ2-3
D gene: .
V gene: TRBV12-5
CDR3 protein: ASGSATDPTDTQY

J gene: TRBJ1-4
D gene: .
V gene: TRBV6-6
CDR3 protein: ASSGLGEKLF

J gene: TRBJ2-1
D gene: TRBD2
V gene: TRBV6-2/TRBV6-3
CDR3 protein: ASSLLAGGPVNEQF

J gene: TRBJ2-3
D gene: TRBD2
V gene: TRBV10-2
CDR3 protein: ASSEAGARTDTQY

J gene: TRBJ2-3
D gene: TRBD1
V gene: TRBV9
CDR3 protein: ASSVLRGQGDTQY

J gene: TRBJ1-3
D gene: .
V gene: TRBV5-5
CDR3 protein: ASSLSGTNSGNTIY

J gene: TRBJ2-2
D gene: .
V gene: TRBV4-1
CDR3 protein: ASQGGWDTGELF

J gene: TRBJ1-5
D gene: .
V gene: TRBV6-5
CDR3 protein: ASSYSAGPFNQPQH

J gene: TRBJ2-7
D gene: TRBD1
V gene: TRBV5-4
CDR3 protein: ASSAGQGRHEQY

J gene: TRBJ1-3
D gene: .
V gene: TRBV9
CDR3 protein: ASSAPGTGGSGNTIY

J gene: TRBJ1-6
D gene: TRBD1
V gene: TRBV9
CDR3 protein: ASSVETGTNYNSPLH

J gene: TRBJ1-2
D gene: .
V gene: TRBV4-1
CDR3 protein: ASSQGQNQNYGYT

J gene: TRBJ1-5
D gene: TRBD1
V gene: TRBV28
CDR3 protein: ASRGRQGPYSNQPQH

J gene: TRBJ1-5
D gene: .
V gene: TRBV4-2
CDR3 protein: ASSQSINQPQH

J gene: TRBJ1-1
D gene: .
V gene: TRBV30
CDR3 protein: AWSPREGERAF

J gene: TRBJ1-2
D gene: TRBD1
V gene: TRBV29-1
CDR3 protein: SAWTGLSGYT

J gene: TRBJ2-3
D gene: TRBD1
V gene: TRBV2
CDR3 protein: ASRRDRSTDTQY

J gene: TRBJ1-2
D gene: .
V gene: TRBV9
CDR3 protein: ARSAHRVGGAENGYT

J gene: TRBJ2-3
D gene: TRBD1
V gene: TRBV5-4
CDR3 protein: ASSSQGSTDTQY

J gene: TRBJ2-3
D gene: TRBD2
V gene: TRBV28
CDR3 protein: ASGLAGGVDTQY

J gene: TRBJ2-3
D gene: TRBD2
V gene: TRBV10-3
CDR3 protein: AISGTSGSMADTQY

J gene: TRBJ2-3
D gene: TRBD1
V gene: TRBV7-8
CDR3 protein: ASSLGYRDRGRGDTQY

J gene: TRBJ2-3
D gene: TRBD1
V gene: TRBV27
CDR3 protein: ASSKGQGAGDTQY

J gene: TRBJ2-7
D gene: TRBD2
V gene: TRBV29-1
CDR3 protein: SVRKPTSGGPYEQY

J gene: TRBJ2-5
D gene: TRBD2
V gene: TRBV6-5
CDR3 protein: ASRPSGGPGETQY

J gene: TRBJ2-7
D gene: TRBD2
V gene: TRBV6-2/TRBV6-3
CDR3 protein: ASSTLAGGPPYEQY

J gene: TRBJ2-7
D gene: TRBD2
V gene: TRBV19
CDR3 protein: ASSVSGGFYEQY

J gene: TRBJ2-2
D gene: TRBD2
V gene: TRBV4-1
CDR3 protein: ASSHLAGGDTGELF

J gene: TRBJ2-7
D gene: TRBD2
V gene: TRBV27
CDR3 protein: ASSSLLAGEPYEQY